This T cell receptor beta chain was sequenced during a study of cytomegalovirus exposure and HLA in healthy donors. Study-wide results and limits: The likely origin of a cluster of highly shared sequence variants was a sequencing artifact. A later analysis showed HLA-associated TCR beta chains outstripping equally common others in clonal expansion.

60 Vbeta and 13 Jbeta primers were used in PCR. Profiled with immunoSEQ multiplex PCR; TCRdb holds only in-frame clones, not every one. The sample records around 120,000 clones, around 82% being singletons. V lost 0 bases and J 7 bases, leaving 13 bases between the germline ends. The CDR3 length is 15 residues. In germline, CDR1 is GTSNPN, CDR2 SVGIG (reference sequence). Details on this clone: Its antigen remains unidentified.

V usage is TRBV30 and J usage is TRBJ1-6; tentatively, D is TRBD1 (5 bases). The specimen sequenced was PBMCs. The TCR comes from a male donor in good health and CMV-seropositive. CDR3: CAWSVLVRENSPLHF. CDR3 DNA sequence: TGTGCCTGGAGTGTACTGGTCAGGGAAAATTCACCCCTCCACTTT.